This TCR beta chain was sequenced for a study of blood T cells in healthy people across ages. Primers used in a second PCR of about 7 to 12 cycles were a sample-barcoded 5' primer and a J-beta primer mix. TCRdb passed the 5' RACE reads through MiXCR, listing each CDR3 protein once. This table holds fewer than 2,000,000 distinct CDR3 sequences, roughly 32% found once. CDR1 DFQATT and CDR2 SNEGSKA come from the germline V gene (reference sequence). The CDR3 is 15 amino acids. Samples each yielded at least 5.5 micrograms of total RNA. This chain connects TRBV20-1 to TRBJ2-7, with 9 bases identical to TRBD2. The J call is uncertain, as TRBJ2-5 better fits the DNA end. Material: blood. This receptor was taken from a woman aged 25 to 39 in good health. DNA for the CDR3: TGCAGTGCTACTCTGGGTAGCGGGAGCTGGGTGACCCAGTACTTC. Residues: CSATLGSGSWVTQYF.